The rows below give T cell receptor beta chains drawn from one sample of a study of neurological immune-mediated disorders. From the 5' RACE reads, TCRdb called clonotypes with MiXCR, one entry per CDR3 protein. Of 70,000 or so distinct CDR3 sequences listed, more than 3% are singletons. Sequencing input: PBMCs. The receptors shown here come from a woman between 50 and 59 years old with multiple sclerosis. The CDR3 runs from the conserved cysteine through the conserved F or W. D genes are given only for firm matches. Size tells how often a clone was seen (once, few, many) or the class of an expanded clone, and some rows leave it out.

CDR3nt	CDR3aa	abundance	v_gene	j_gene	d_gene
TGTGCCAGCAGTTACTCTCGGTCTAGTCAGCCCCAGCATTTT	CASSYSRSSQPQHF	many	TRBV6-2/TRBV6-3	TRBJ1-5	.
TGTGCCACCAGTGATCCGAGTCCGGGTGGAGATACGCAGTATTTT	CATSDPSPGGDTQYF	many	TRBV24-1	TRBJ2-3	.
TGTGCCAGCAGCTTAGGGGGGTCCGACACTGAAGCTTTCTTT	CASSLGGSDTEAFF	.	TRBV11-3	TRBJ1-1	.
TGCGCCAGCAGCTCCCGACAGCACAATCAAGAGACCCAGTACTTC	CASSSRQHNQETQYF	many	TRBV5-1	TRBJ2-5	.
TGCAGTGCTGACGCCCTAGCGGACTCCTACGAGCAGTACTTC	CSADALADSYEQYF	many	TRBV20-1	TRBJ2-7	TRBD2
TGCGCCAGCAGCCAAGGCCCGGGGAGCACAGATACGCAGTATTTT	CASSQGPGSTDTQYF	many	TRBV4-3	TRBJ2-3	.
TGCGCCAGCAGCTTTGGGGTGGCGCCCGCGAACACCGGGGAGCTGTTTTTT	CASSFGVAPANTGELFF	many	TRBV5-1	TRBJ2-2	.
TGTGCCAGCAGCATTTTATCCAGGGTCGATGGCTACACCTTC	CASSILSRVDGYTF	many	TRBV7-9	TRBJ1-2	.
TGCAGTGTGAGATACCGGGCTGCAGGTCAGCCCCAGCATTTT	CSVRYRAAGQPQHF	many	TRBV20-1	TRBJ1-5	.
TGCAGCGTCGCCACGGGACAGCTATTTGAAAAACTGTTTTTT	CSVATGQLFEKLFF	many	TRBV29-1	TRBJ1-4	TRBD1
TGTGCCAGCAGCTTCACAGGAGACAATCAGCCCCAGCATTTT	CASSFTGDNQPQHF	many	TRBV7-2	TRBJ1-5	.
TGCGCCAGCAGCTCCAGTCGGGGGCCCCCTGGGGCCAACGTCCTGACTTTC	CASSSSRGPPGANVLTF	many	TRBV5-1	TRBJ2-6	.
TGTGCCACTGGCCCGACACAGAACACTGAAGCTTTCTTT	CATGPTQNTEAFF	many	TRBV6-6	TRBJ1-1	.
TGCGCCAGCAGCCCCGGTTCAGGGTACAATGAGCAGTTCTTC	CASSPGSGYNEQFF	many	TRBV4-3	TRBJ2-1	.